Detailed here is one TCR beta chain. The method was immunoSEQ multiplex PCR; TCRdb's version includes in-frame clones alone and lacks a portion of them. This table holds approximately 220,000 clones, about 93% found once. The sample originates from a study of T cell responses to AZD1222 COVID-19 vaccine. Trimming took off 2 bases at V and 7 bases at J, with 12 bases between the two ends. This CDR3 has 15 amino acids. Germline assignment: CDR1 SGHVS and CDR2 FQNEAQ. The source material was peripheral blood, sampled on day 0 of MenACWY control vaccination. The source is an adult in good health. The chain has TRBV7-8 and TRBJ1-6, with D uncertain. The DNA of the CDR3 is TGTGCCAGCAGCTTAAGGACCCAAGGAAATTCACCCCTCCACTTT. Amino acid sequence: CASSLRTQGNSPLHF. The entire variable domain, with the rest obtained from reference TRBV7-8 and TRBJ1-6, is as follows: GAGVSQSPRYKVAKRGQDVALRCDPISGHVSLFWYQQALGQGPEFLTYFQNEAQLDKSGLPSDRFFAERPEGSVSTLKIQRTQQEDSAVYLCASSLRTQGNSPLHFGNGTRLTVT.